The source of this T cell receptor beta chain is a study of control samples from healthy donors and cancer patients. Germline assignment: CDR1 SGHRS and CDR2 YFSETQ. The CDR3 runs to 16 residues. The V segment lost 4 bases and the J segment 1 base; nucleotides outside the gene matches: 5. This clone was found once. Sequencing used immunoSEQ multiplex PCR; TCRdb keeps in-frame clones, though not all of them. The table records more than 35,000 clones, about 95% of them present only once. The rearrangement uses TRBV5-1 and TRBJ2-3, with TRBD2 identical over 11 bases. The sequenced sample was blood. This receptor was taken from a man in his fifties or sixties in good health. Here the CDR3 reads CASSVTSGSGTDTQYF. CDR3 sequence (DNA): TGCGCCAGCAGCGTAACTAGCGGGAGTGGCACAGATACGCAGTATTTT.